Below, one TCR beta chain is given with its context. The sample is drawn from a study of blood T cell repertoires in COVID-19. V shed 0 bases and J shed 8 bases, with 14 bases lying between them. The CDR3 is 15 residues long. Germline V gene sequence: CDR1 SGHNT, CDR2 YYREEE (reference sequence). Repertoires were generated with immunoSEQ multiplex PCR, while TCRdb's copy carries only in-frame clones and drops some. The sample records over 140,000 clones, about three quarters being singletons. The sequenced material came from PBMCs or T cells enriched from blood (not recorded which). The chain has TRBV5-4 and TRBJ1-4; possibly TRBD1 for D (5 bases). The clonotype comes from a woman in her 50s who had recovered from COVID-19. Written as DNA, the CDR3 is TGTGCCAGCAGCTTGGGTCTGGCAGGGTCAGAAAAACTGTTTTTT. Translating it yields CASSLGLAGSEKLFF. Full variable domain (remainder filled in from reference TRBV5-4 and TRBJ1-4): ETGVTQSPTHLIKTRGQQVTLRCSSQSGHNTVSWYQQALGQGPQFIFQYYREEENGRGNFPPRFSGLQFPNYSSELNVNALELDDSALYLCASSLGLAGSEKLFFGSGTQLSVL.